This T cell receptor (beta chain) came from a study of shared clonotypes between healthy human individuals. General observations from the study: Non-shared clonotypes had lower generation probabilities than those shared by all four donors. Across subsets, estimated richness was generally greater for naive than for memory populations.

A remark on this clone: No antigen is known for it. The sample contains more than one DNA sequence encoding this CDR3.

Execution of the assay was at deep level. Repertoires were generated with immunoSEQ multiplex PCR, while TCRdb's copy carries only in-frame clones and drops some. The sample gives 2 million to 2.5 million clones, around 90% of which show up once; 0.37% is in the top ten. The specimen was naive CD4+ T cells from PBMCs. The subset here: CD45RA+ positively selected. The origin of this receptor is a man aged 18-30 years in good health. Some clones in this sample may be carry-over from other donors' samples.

Here the CDR3 reads CASSRGTSSYNEQFF. The CDR3 DNA is TGCGCCAGCAGCCGAGGGACTAGCTCCTACAATGAGCAGTTCTTC. The chain recombines TRBV5-1 with TRBJ2-1; 8 bases align to TRBD2. V was clipped by 4 bases and J by 0 bases; unmatched bases: 3. The CDR3 is 15 amino acids. Germline V gives CDR1 SGHRS, CDR2 YFSETQ.